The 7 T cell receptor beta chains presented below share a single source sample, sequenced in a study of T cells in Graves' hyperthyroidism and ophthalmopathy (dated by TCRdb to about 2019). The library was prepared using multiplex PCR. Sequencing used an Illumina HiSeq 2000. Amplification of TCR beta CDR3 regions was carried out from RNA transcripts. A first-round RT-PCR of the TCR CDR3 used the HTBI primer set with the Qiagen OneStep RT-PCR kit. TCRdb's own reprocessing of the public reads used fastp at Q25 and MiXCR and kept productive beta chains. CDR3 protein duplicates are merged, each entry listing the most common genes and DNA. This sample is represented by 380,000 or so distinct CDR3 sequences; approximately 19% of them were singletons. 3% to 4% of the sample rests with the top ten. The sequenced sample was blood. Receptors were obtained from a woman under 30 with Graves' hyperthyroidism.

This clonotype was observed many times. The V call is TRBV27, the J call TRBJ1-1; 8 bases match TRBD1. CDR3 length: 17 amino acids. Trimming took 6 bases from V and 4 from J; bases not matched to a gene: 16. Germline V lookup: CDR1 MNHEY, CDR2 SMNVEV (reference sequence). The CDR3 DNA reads TGTGCCAGCAGCCTCCAGGGGGCAAGGGTATTTGGCACTGAAGCTTTCTTT. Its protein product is CASSLQGARVFGTEAFF.

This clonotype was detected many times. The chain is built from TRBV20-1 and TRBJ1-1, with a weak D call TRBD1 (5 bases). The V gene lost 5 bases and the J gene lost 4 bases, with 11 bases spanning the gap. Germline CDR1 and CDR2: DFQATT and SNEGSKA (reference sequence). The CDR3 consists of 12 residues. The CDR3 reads CSAATGTTEAFF. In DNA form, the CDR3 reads TGCAGTGCTGCTACAGGAACCACTGAAGCTTTCTTT.

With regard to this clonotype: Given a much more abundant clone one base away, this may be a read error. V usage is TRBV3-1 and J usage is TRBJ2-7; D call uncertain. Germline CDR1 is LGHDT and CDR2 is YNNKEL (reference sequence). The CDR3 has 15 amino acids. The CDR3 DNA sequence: TGTGCCAGCTGCCACCTACGCTGGAATCGGTACGAGCAGTACTTC. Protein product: CASCHLRWNRYEQYF.

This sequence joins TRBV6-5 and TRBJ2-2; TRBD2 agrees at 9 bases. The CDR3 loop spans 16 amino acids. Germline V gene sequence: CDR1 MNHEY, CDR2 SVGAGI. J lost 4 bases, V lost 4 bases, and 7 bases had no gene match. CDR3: CASSSPSGASTGELFF. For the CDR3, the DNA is TGTGCCAGCAGTTCCCCTAGCGGGGCTTCCACCGGGGAGCTGTTTTTT.

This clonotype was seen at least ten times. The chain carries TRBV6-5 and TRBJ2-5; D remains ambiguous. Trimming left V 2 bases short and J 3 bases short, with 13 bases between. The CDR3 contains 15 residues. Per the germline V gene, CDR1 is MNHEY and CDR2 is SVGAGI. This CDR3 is CASSYNGGAKETQYF. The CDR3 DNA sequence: TGTGCCAGCAGTTACAACGGCGGAGCTAAAGAGACCCAGTACTTC.

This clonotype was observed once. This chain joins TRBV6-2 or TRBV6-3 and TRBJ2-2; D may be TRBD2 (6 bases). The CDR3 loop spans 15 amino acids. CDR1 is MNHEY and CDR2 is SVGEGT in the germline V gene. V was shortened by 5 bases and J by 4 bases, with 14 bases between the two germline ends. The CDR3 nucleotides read TGTGCCAGCAGTATCCGGGACTCGATCACCGGGGAGCTGTTTTTT. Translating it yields CASSIRDSITGELFF.

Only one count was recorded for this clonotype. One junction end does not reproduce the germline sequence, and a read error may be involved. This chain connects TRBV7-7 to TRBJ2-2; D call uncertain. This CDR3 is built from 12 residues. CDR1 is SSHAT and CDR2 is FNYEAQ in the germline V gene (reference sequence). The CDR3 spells CASSNGAGELFF. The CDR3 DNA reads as TGTGCTAGCAGCAACGGAGCCGGGGAGCTGTTTTTT.